Each of the 17 T cell receptor beta chains below was sequenced from the same sample in a study of blood T cell repertoires in COVID-19. Data came from immunoSEQ multiplex PCR; TCRdb stores just in-frame clones and leaves some out. The sample contains 150,000 to 200,000 clones, about 85% of which appear only once. Sample: peripheral blood. These receptors were obtained from a man between 70 and 80 years old with active or convalescent COVID-19.

This clone was seen a handful of times. This chain links TRBV7-2 with TRBJ1-4, with 8 nucleotides matching TRBD1. V lost 1 base and J lost 6; bases outside the gene matches: 13. The CDR3 totals 18 residues. Germline V gene data show CDR1 as SGHTA and CDR2 as FQGNSA. The CDR3 spells CASSLGGQGAGLDEKLFF. The CDR3 DNA is TGTGCCAGCAGCTTAGGGGGGCAGGGGGCCGGTCTTGATGAAAAACTGTTTTTT.

This chain uses TRBV4-1 with TRBJ2-2; the D is unclear. From germline, CDR1 is MGHRA and CDR2 YSYEKL. The CDR3 has 15 amino acids. Trimming removed 1 base from V and 1 base from J, with 7 bases in between. In nucleotides, the CDR3 is TGCGCCAGCAGCCAAGCAGCGCTGAACACCGGGGAGCTGTTTTTT. Translating it yields CASSQAALNTGELFF.

The chain joins TRBV6-5 to TRBJ2-3, with D possibly TRBD2 on 6 matching bases. CDR3 length equals 15 residues. CDR1 is MNHEY and CDR2 is SVGAGI in the germline V gene. V lost 5 bases and J 0 bases, leaving 12 bases between the germline ends. The CDR3 loop is CASSPLAVSTDTQYF. In DNA, the CDR3 is TGTGCCAGCAGTCCTTTAGCGGTTAGCACAGATACGCAGTATTTT.

The chain recombines TRBV21-1 with TRBJ2-7; TRBD1 was called by the table and not checked on the DNA. TRBV21-1 is a known pseudogene. This CDR3 region has 16 residues. The CDR3 region has the DNA TGTGCCAGCATCCGAACAGGGACAAGGACCCACTACGAGCAGTACTTC. Translation gives CASIRTGTRTHYEQYF.

The V call is TRBV13, the J call TRBJ1-3, with 8 bases that match TRBD1. CDR1 is PRHDT and CDR2 is FYEKMQ in the germline V gene (reference sequence). Trimming took 5 bases from V and 1 from J; bases not matched to a gene: 7. The CDR3 contains 16 residues. CDR3 sequence reads: CASSKDRALSGNTIYF. CDR3 nucleotide sequence: TGTGCCAGCAGCAAGGACAGGGCACTTTCTGGAAACACCATATATTTT.

This sequence joins TRBV20-1 and TRBJ2-7; TRBD2 agrees at 8 bases. The CDR3 spans 11 residues. The J segment lost 5 bases and the V segment lost 6 bases, leaving 3 bases of the junction unmatched. Germline loops: CDR1 DFQATT, CDR2 SNEGSKA (reference sequence). As DNA, the CDR3 is TGCAGTGCCGGGGGGGACAACGAGCAGTACTTC. This gives the protein CSAGGDNEQYF.

The V gene is TRBV15, the J gene TRBJ1-2, with 7 bases identical to TRBD1. The germline V gene has CDR1 LNHNV and CDR2 YYDKDF (reference sequence). Unmatched junction bases numbered 11, after V lost 1 base and J lost 6 bases. The length of the CDR3 is 16 residues. CDR3 coding DNA: TGTGCCACCAGCAGAGGTAGAAAACAGGGGTCGGATGGCTACACCTTC. The encoded protein is CATSRGRKQGSDGYTF.

The gene calls are TRBV27 and TRBJ2-3; 11 bases are shared with TRBD2. Losses at the gene ends were 5 bases for V and 6 bases for J; bases not matched to a gene: 19. This CDR3 region has 19 residues. Germline CDR1 and CDR2: MNHEY and SMNVEV (reference sequence). The CDR3 protein is CASSRTGTSGTRRMDTQYF. The DNA for the CDR3 is TGTGCCAGCAGTCGAACCGGGACTAGCGGCACCCGGCGTATGGATACGCAGTATTTT.

The rearrangement uses TRBV6-6 and TRBJ1-1; 10 bases line up with TRBD1. The CDR3 runs 15 residues. V was clipped by 5 bases and J by 2 bases; unmatched bases: 5. Germline CDR1 is MNHNY and CDR2 is SVGAGI (reference sequence). The CDR3, as DNA: TGTGCCAGCAGTCGCGGACAGGGGGAAAACACTGAAGCTTTCTTT. It codes for CASSRGQGENTEAFF.

The chain links TRBV5-6 to TRBJ2-1; TRBD2 is a possible D gene (5 bases). The V gene lost 0 bases and the J gene lost 12 bases, with 16 bases spanning the gap. Germline CDR1 is SGHDT and CDR2 is YYEEEE. This CDR3 is built from 14 residues. The CDR3 DNA reads as TGTGCCAGCAGCTTGGCTTCTGGACGCCTAGCGCAGTTCTTC. It encodes CASSLASGRLAQFF.

The rearrangement uses TRBV24-1 and TRBJ2-5; 7 bases line up with TRBD1. This CDR3 has 16 amino acids. Germline values: CDR1 KGHDR, CDR2 SFDVKD. V shed 3 bases and J 1 base; nucleotides not matched to a gene: 7. The CDR3 coding sequence is TGTGCCACCAGTGATATACGACAGGGAGTCCAAGAGACCCAGTACTTC. The encoded protein is CATSDIRQGVQETQYF.

The V gene is TRBV2, the J gene TRBJ2-1, with 11 bases lining up with TRBD2. Germline-derived CDR1 and CDR2 are SNHLY and FYNNEI. J gave up 7 bases and V 6 bases, and 11 bases lay outside the gene matches. CDR3 length equals 16 residues. Here the CDR3 DNA reads TGTGCCAGCAGACTCCAGCCAATAGCGGGAGGGAATGAGCAGTTCTTC. Translated: CASRLQPIAGGNEQFF. Drawing the rest from reference TRBV2 and TRBJ2-1, the complete variable domain is EPEVTQTPSHQVTQMGQEVILRCVPISNHLYFYWYRQILGQKVEFLVSFYNNEISEKSEIFDDQFSVERPDGSNFTLKIRSTKLEDSAMYFCASRLQPIAGGNEQFFGPGTRLTVL.

This sequence joins TRBV9 and TRBJ1-2, with TRBD1 matching 7 bases. J lost 0 bases, V lost 4 bases, and 18 bases had no gene match. CDR3 length equals 19 residues. In germline, CDR1 is SGDLS, CDR2 YYNGEE. CDR3 protein: CASSSSGVPTGDANYGYTF. The CDR3 DNA sequence: TGTGCCAGCAGCTCTAGTGGTGTCCCCACAGGGGATGCTAACTATGGCTACACCTTC.

The chain employs TRBV6-2 or TRBV6-3 and TRBJ2-3, with D uncertain. Germline V gene sequence: CDR1 MNHEY, CDR2 SVGEGT. The CDR3 totals 15 residues. V dropped 5 bases and J dropped 0 bases, with 12 bases sitting between them. The CDR3 DNA is TGTGCCAGCAGTGGCCCCGCCTCTAGCACAGATACGCAGTATTTT. Protein: CASSGPASSTDTQYF.

This chain links TRBV15 with TRBJ2-2, with D unresolved. Trimming pared 0 bases from V and 7 bases from J, leaving 6 bases between. The CDR3 totals 13 residues. CDR1 and CDR2 from the germline V gene are LNHNV and YYDKDF (reference sequence). The CDR3 is CATSRDYGGELFF. Here the CDR3 DNA reads TGTGCCACCAGCAGAGATTACGGCGGGGAGCTGTTTTTT. The entire variable domain, with the rest obtained from reference TRBV15 and TRBJ2-2, is as follows: DAMVIQNPRYQVTQFGKPVTLSCSQTLNHNVMYWYQQKSSQAPKLLFHYYDKDFNNEADTPDNFQSRRPNTSFCFLDIRSPGLGDTAMYLCATSRDYGGELFFGEGSRLTVL.

The chain carries TRBV3-1 (or the pseudogene TRBV3-2) and TRBJ2-1; 13 bases align to TRBD2. From germline, CDR1 is LGHDT and CDR2 YNNKEL (reference sequence). This CDR3 has 15 residues. The ends lost 4 bases at V and 9 bases at J; junction bases unmatched: 6. In DNA form, the CDR3 reads TGTGCCAGCAGCCCTGGACTAGCGGGAGTCGGTGAGCAGTTCTTC. This sequence encodes CASSPGLAGVGEQFF.

Only one count was recorded for this clone. V is TRBV28 and J is TRBJ1-2, with TRBD1 matching over 7 bases. The CDR3 runs to 13 residues. V dropped 4 bases and J dropped 12; count of bases not matched to a gene: 11. CDR1 and CDR2 from the germline V gene are MDHEN and SYDVKM. The CDR3 bases are TGTGCCAGCAGTTCGACAGGGCCGGTCAGAAACACCTTC. It specifies CASSSTGPVRNTF.